This T cell receptor (beta chain) was captured by sequencing in a study of blood T cell repertoires in COVID-19 (dated by TCRdb to 2018 to 2021). Concerning the study at large: Collaborator samples came from the United States, Italy and Spain and covered acute and convalescent phases of COVID-19. The prospective study material was composed of cDNA or gDNA derived from T cells, B-cell-depleted T cells, or PBMCs. Subjects who had been exposed to COVID-19, were actively infected with it, or had recovered from it provided the deeply sampled blood TCRbeta repertoires that made up the dataset. The repertoires were released in a freely available public database intended as a resource for research on the immune response to SARS-CoV-2. Samples came from the ongoing ImmuneRACE study (first 160 participants) plus 1,254 subjects from 6 global collaborators. The sample metadata nearly always contained a de-identified subject ID, COVID-19 status, age in years and sex. Where HLA class I and class II types were available, the types were taken from metadata supplied by the sample provider, not from assay-based typing. Study-wide conclusions, independent of this receptor: Clinical and demographic metadata were provided uncurated, with the amount varying by source and participant.

Trimming at the junction amounts to 3 bases on V and 1 base on J, and the germline ends lie 9 bases apart. From the germline V gene, CDR1 is SGHDN and CDR2 is FVKESK. From the cysteine up to the phenylalanine, the CDR3 has a length of 14 residues. This entry keeps only the CDR3 DNA: 42 bases, framed from base 1. TCRbeta CDR3 regions were amplified from genomic DNA by means of the immunoSEQ Assay, a bias-controlled multiplex PCR. Per the authors' processing: Within the assay, amplification of reference gene primers was used to estimate how many nucleated cells each sample contained. To quantify the absolute abundance of each unique TCRbeta CDR3 rearrangement, sequence reads were collapsed and filtered. For each sample, productive Simpson clonality was calculated as the square root of Simpson's diversity index across productive rearrangements. Here the immuneACCESS table is served through TCRdb, limited to in-frame sequences with V and J called. Missing clones are a known gap in these copies; in checked studies unresolved V genes cover under half, and the rest lacks a known reason. The V and J calls and the clone size are those of that table, but D and trimming were determined from the DNA. The sample records approximately 65,000 clones, under 80% of which are singletons. Roughly 20% of the sample goes to the ten largest clones.

Whole blood was collected in K2EDTA tubes by collaborating institutions according to the institutions' own protocols. For TCRbeta analysis, collaborator samples were shipped as frozen whole blood, as isolated PBMCs, or as DNA extracted from either sample type. A word on this clone: Its cognate antigen has yet to be identified. The record has no base qualities; no much larger clone is one base away.

Sequencing used peripheral blood. The TCR comes from a man between 60 and 75 years old with acute or convalescent COVID-19. This chain joins TRBV14 to TRBJ1-1; the D gene assignment is ambiguous. The base sequence is TGTGCCAGCAGCCACTTGGGCCAGAACACTGAAGCTTTCTTT. It specifies CASSHLGQNTEAFF. The variable domain in full, with residues beyond the CDR3 obtained from the reference TRBV14 and TRBJ1-1 genes, is EAGVTQFPSHSVIEKGQTVTLRCDPISGHDNLYWYRRVMGKEIKFLLHFVKESKQDESGMPNNRFLAERTGGTYSTLKVQPAELEDSGVYFCASSHLGQNTEAFFGQGTRLTVV.